The clone carrying this T cell receptor beta chain has more than one count but fewer than ten. Its matching antigen is unknown. CDR1 is MDHEN, CDR2 SYDVKM, per germline. CDR3 size: 14 residues. The V gene lost 7 bases and the J gene lost 1 base, with 13 bases spanning the gap. The sample originates from a study of beta chain features in type 1 diabetes. One heparinised blood draw averaging roughly 120 mL was given by each donor. Study-wide findings and caveats: Among all four CD4+ subsets, Type 1 diabetes patients had TCRB CDR3s that were moderately but significantly shorter. PCR, the amplification step, might favor shorter templates, equally in patients and controls.

Expressed TCRB transcripts got sequenced, as all isolated RNA was reverse transcribed. Reads from naive, central memory and regulatory T cell samples averaged around 4 million. Only in-frame clones appear in the TCRdb table, and some are missing; sequencing was by immunoSEQ multiplex PCR. The data contain 310,000 or so clones, about 15% of them singletons. The chain employs TRBV28 and TRBJ1-2, with D possibly TRBD1 on 6 matching bases. Sequencing was done on a sample of naive CD4+ T cells from blood. The source is a man aged 18 to 30 with type 1 diabetes. Written as DNA, the CDR3 is TGTGCCAGCACTCCGGACAGACATAACTATGGCTACACCTTC. This codes for CASTPDRHNYGYTF.